The sequence of this T cell receptor (beta chain) was determined in a study of blood T cells in healthy people across ages. Total RNA was extracted at no less than 6 micrograms per sample. A second PCR of roughly 7 to 11 cycles used a sample-barcoded 5' primer and a J-beta primer mix. Each CDR3 protein is one row after TCRdb ran MiXCR on the 5' RACE reads. The table shows about 1.6 million distinct CDR3 sequences, with about 32% occurring only once. Only one count was recorded for this clonotype. The sample taken for sequencing was blood. This sequence originates from a woman aged 25 to 39 in good health.

The CDR3 coding sequence is TGTGCCAGCAGCCTCCAGACACGTTCACCCCTCCACTTT. Protein sequence: CASSLQTRSPLHF. The rearrangement links TRBV7-2 to TRBJ1-6; D call uncertain. The CDR3 extends over 13 amino acids. Trimming removed 5 bases from V and 9 bases from J, with 11 bases in between. Germline values: CDR1 SGHTA, CDR2 FQGNSA.